This note documents a single T cell receptor (beta chain) sequence. This sample was included in a study of blood T cell repertoires in COVID-19. Using immunoSEQ multiplex PCR, the repertoire was profiled, and TCRdb retains in-frame clones only, with some absent. The table includes about 88,000 clones, around nine tenths detected once. The germline V gene encodes CDR1 SEHNR and CDR2 FQNEAQ (reference sequence). V gave up 1 base and J gave up 8 bases, with 8 bases separating them. The CDR3 runs to 13 residues. Source material: peripheral blood. The sequence derives from a woman of 80 years or more with acute or convalescent COVID-19. The chain carries TRBV7-9 and TRBJ1-4; D not resolved. The CDR3 bases are TGTGCCAGCAGCTTAGAGTATGGCGAAAAACTGTTTTTT. It is translated as CASSLEYGEKLFF. The entire variable domain, with the rest obtained from reference TRBV7-9 and TRBJ1-4, is as follows: DTGVSQNPRHKITKRGQNVTFRCDPISEHNRLYWYRQTLGQGPEFLTYFQNEAQLEKSRLLSDRFSAERPKGSFSTLEIQRTEQGDSAMYLCASSLEYGEKLFFGSGTQLSVL.